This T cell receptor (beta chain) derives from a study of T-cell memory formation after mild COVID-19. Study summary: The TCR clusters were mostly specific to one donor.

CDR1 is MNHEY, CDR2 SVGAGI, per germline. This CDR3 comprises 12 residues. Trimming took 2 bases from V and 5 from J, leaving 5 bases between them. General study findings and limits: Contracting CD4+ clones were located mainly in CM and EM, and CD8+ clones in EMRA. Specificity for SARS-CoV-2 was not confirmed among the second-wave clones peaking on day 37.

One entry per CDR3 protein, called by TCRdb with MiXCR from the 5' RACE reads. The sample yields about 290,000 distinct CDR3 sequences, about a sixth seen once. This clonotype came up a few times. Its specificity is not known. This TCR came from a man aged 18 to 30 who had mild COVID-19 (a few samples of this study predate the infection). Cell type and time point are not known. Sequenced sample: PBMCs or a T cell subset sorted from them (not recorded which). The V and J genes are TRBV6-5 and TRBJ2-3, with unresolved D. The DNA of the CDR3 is TGTGCCAGCAGTTACCCTGGAGATACGCAGTATTTT. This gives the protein CASSYPGDTQYF.